This T cell receptor (beta chain) was identified during a study of blood T cells in healthy people across ages. Findings and limits, study-wide: Versus aged donors, long-lived donors had higher diversity and more naive CD4+ cells. From one million sequenced T cells, diversity estimates were lower bounds.

The germline V and J ends were trimmed by 1 base and 4 bases, with 7 bases remaining between them. Germline V gives CDR1 LGHDT, CDR2 YNNKEL (reference sequence). The length of the CDR3 is 13 residues. Notes on this clonotype: Antigen unknown.

Peripheral blood, roughly 9.3 milliliters per donor, was collected. It was with a sample-barcoded 5' primer and a J-beta primer mix that a second PCR of about 6 to 12 cycles was run. With 12 random nucleotides, a template-switch adaptor tagged each individual cDNA molecule. TCRdb reprocessed the 5' RACE reads with MiXCR, giving one entry per CDR3 protein. The top ten hold about 11% of the sample, which has roughly 1.7 million distinct CDR3 sequences, about 32% seen once. The sample taken for sequencing was blood. This sequence was found in a woman aged 25 to 39 in good health. The V gene is TRBV3-1, the J gene TRBJ1-2; D gene ambiguous. The CDR3 DNA sequence: TGTGCCAGCAGCCAAGCCCAAATCTATGGCTACACCTTC. Its protein product is CASSQAQIYGYTF.